Presented here are 25 T cell receptor beta chains from one specimen sequenced in a study of OX40 agonist ivuxolimab in advanced cancers. Sequencing was performed with immunoSEQ multiplex PCR; in TCRdb, only in-frame clones are kept and a portion is missing. The sample lists around 30,000 clones, over 75% occurring once. Sequenced material: CD4+ or CD8+ T cells sorted from blood, taken in a trial of the OX40 agonist ivuxolimab. The source of these receptors is an adult with an advanced solid tumor such as melanoma, head and neck, liver or kidney cancer.

This chain joins TRBV7-6 and TRBJ2-3; D gene uncertain. Germline CDR1 SGHVS, CDR2 FNYEAQ. Trimming removed 5 bases at V and 4 bases at J, with 10 bases between. The CDR3 covers 13 residues. CDR3 coding DNA: TGTGCCAGCAGCGCGGTGTGGTCAGATACGCAGTATTTT. Translation gives CASSAVWSDTQYF. The full variable domain, in which reference TRBV7-6 and TRBJ2-3 provide the parts outside the CDR3, is GAGVSQSPRYKVTKRGQDVALRCDPISGHVSLYWYRQALGQGPEFLTYFNYEAQQDKSGLPNDRFSAERPEGSISTLTIQRTEQRDSAMYRCASSAVWSDTQYFGPGTRLTVL.

This chain connects TRBV7-8 to TRBJ2-7, with D unresolved. Germline CDR1 and CDR2: SGHVS and FQNEAQ. This CDR3 is built from 14 residues. V dropped 1 base and J dropped 1 base, with 8 bases sitting between them. The CDR3 protein is CASSLGGVSYEQYF. Written as DNA, the CDR3 is TGTGCCAGCAGCTTAGGTGGGGTGTCCTACGAGCAGTACTTC.

J is TRBJ2-5 and V is TRBV27, with 13 nucleotides matching TRBD2. Trimming cost V 2 bases and J 3 bases; bases outside gene matches: 0. The CDR3 is 15 residues long. The germline CDR1 and CDR2 sequences are MNHEY and SMNVEV (reference sequence). The CDR3 loop is CASSLGTSGKETQYF. In DNA form, the CDR3 reads TGTGCCAGCAGTTTAGGGACTAGCGGGAAAGAGACCCAGTACTTC.

On this clone itself: Distinct nucleotide sequences in the sample also encode this CDR3. The chain combines TRBV4-1 with TRBJ2-2; D is ambiguous. V lost 3 bases and J lost 6, with 11 bases in between. The CDR3 extends over 14 amino acids. Germline CDR1 is MGHRA and CDR2 is YSYEKL. The CDR3 DNA reads TGCGCCAGCAGCCACGGACCAGGCCCCGGGGAGCTGTTTTTT. It encodes CASSHGPGPGELFF.

The rearrangement links TRBV27 to TRBJ2-1; possible D gene TRBD1, 6 bases. Germline V gene data show CDR1 as MNHEY and CDR2 as SMNVEV (reference sequence). This CDR3 contains 14 residues. Trimming stripped 5 bases from V and 3 bases from J, with 11 bases between. The CDR3 reads CASSHPGHYNEQFF. For the CDR3, the DNA is TGTGCCAGCAGTCATCCGGGACACTACAATGAGCAGTTCTTC.

CDR3 DNA: TGTGCCAGCAAAGTATTCGGACAGGGGGCCTACGAGCAGTACTTC. Amino acids: CASKVFGQGAYEQYF. V is TRBV6-1 and J is TRBJ2-7; 10 bases are a match to TRBD1. CDR1 is MNHNS and CDR2 is SASEGT in the germline V gene. The CDR3 has 15 amino acids. The V gene end was trimmed by 7 bases and the J gene end by 2 bases; junction bases not matched to a gene: 8.

This clone has only a few counts. The CDR3 nucleotides read TGTGCCAGCACCCCCTGGCGCACTGAAGCTTTCTTT. Translation gives CASTPWRTEAFF. This rearrangement joins TRBV9 to TRBJ1-1, with D hard to call. The V end was cut by 6 bases, the J end by 4 bases, with 10 bases between. CDR3 size: 12 residues. The germline V gene encodes CDR1 SGDLS and CDR2 YYNGEE.

The gene calls are TRBV11-2 and TRBJ2-5; 7 nucleotides match TRBD1. The J segment lost 5 bases and the V segment lost 5 bases, leaving 8 bases of the junction unmatched. Germline-derived CDR1 and CDR2 are SGHAT and FQNNGV. The CDR3 spans 14 residues. CDR3 DNA: TGTGCCAGCAGCCCACAGGGGTGGGGGGAGACCCAGTACTTC. It is translated as CASSPQGWGETQYF.

The genes are TRBV29-1 and TRBJ2-3; D perhaps matches TRBD1 (6 bases). The germline gives CDR1 SQVTM, CDR2 ANQGSEA. V was shortened by 5 bases and J by 2 bases, with 14 bases between the two germline ends. This CDR3 region has 14 residues. The CDR3 DNA reads as TGCAGCGTTAGACCAGGGGCAAACACAGATACGCAGTATTTT. It is translated as CSVRPGANTDTQYF.

V is TRBV9 and J is TRBJ1-4, with D possibly matching TRBD1 (6 bases). The CDR3 runs 14 residues. Per the germline V gene, CDR1 is SGDLS and CDR2 is YYNGEE. V dropped 7 bases and J dropped 3 bases, with 13 bases sitting between them. The CDR3 nucleotides read TGTGCCAGCGGCCACAGGGATTCTAATGAAAAACTGTTTTTT. It yields the protein CASGHRDSNEKLFF.

The chain joins TRBV19 to TRBJ2-1; D is undetermined. Germline assignment: CDR1 LNHDA and CDR2 SQIVND (reference sequence). V lost 10 bases and J 6 bases, leaving 13 bases between the germline ends. This CDR3 is 12 amino acids long. The CDR3, as DNA: TGTGCCACCAACCACCTAGGCAATGAGCAGTTCTTC. Amino acids: CATNHLGNEQFF.

This chain joins TRBV2 and TRBJ1-4; D is perhaps TRBD1 (5 bases). The CDR3 sequence is 16 residues long. The V gene's germline CDR1 is SNHLY and CDR2 FYNNEI. The V gene lost 1 base and the J gene lost 3 bases, with 12 bases spanning the gap. In DNA, the CDR3 is TGTGCCAGCAGTGAAGGGCTCGGGACCTCTAATGAAAAACTGTTTTTT. The encoded protein is CASSEGLGTSNEKLFF.

The J gene is TRBJ2-3, the V gene TRBV4-3; 9 bases agree with TRBD1. The length of the CDR3 is 15 residues. Germline V lookup: CDR1 LGHNA, CDR2 YSLEER. V dropped 3 bases and J dropped 5; count of bases not matched to a gene: 6. The CDR3 coding sequence is TGCGCCAGCAGCCAGACAGGGGGGTTTGGAGATACGCAGTATTTT. It yields the protein CASSQTGGFGDTQYF.

V and J are TRBV30 and TRBJ2-7; D possibly corresponds to TRBD1 (6 bases). Germline lookup yields CDR1 GTSNPN and CDR2 SVGIG (reference sequence). This CDR3 contains 12 residues. Trimming removed 3 bases from V and 3 bases from J, with 9 bases in between. CDR3 bases: TGTGCCTGGAGCGCGGACAGCTACGAGCAGTACTTC. It specifies CAWSADSYEQYF.

The DNA for the CDR3 is TGTGCCAGCAGCATCACAGGGGGGTATGGTGAAAAACTGTTTTTT. Residues: CASSITGGYGEKLFF. The J gene is TRBJ1-4, the V gene TRBV5-5; 8 bases fit TRBD1. J was trimmed by 7 bases and V by 4 bases; bases with no gene match: 9. Germline V lookup: CDR1 SGHKS, CDR2 YYEKEE (reference sequence). The length of the CDR3 is 15 residues.

V is TRBV9 and J is TRBJ1-1; the D gene is possibly TRBD1 (5 bases). CDR3 length equals 13 residues. Germline V gene sequence: CDR1 SGDLS, CDR2 YYNGEE. The V and J ends lost 0 bases and 6 bases respectively, with 9 bases between them. CDR3 loop: CASSVAGGPEAFF. Here the CDR3 DNA reads TGTGCCAGCAGCGTAGCTGGGGGTCCTGAAGCTTTCTTT. Full variable domain (outside the CDR3, taken from reference TRBV9 and TRBJ1-1): DSGVTQTPKHLITATGQRVTLRCSPRSGDLSVYWYQQSLDQGLQFLIQYYNGEERAKGNILERFSAQQFPDLHSELNLSSLELGDSALYFCASSVAGGPEAFFGQGTRLTVV.

The chain combines TRBV2 with TRBJ1-4, with a tentative D call TRBD1 (5 bases). The germline V gene has CDR1 SNHLY and CDR2 FYNNEI. The ends were cut back, 6 bases at V and 4 bases at J, with 18 bases in the middle. The CDR3 extends over 16 amino acids. For the CDR3, the DNA is TGTGCCAGCAGGGGGCCCGAGGGACTAATTAATGAAAAACTGTTTTTT. Encoded protein: CASRGPEGLINEKLFF. Filled out from reference TRBV2 and TRBJ1-4, the complete variable domain reads EPEVTQTPSHQVTQMGQEVILRCVPISNHLYFYWYRQILGQKVEFLVSFYNNEISEKSEIFDDQFSVERPDGSNFTLKIRSTKLEDSAMYFCASRGPEGLINEKLFFGSGTQLSVL.

The V and J genes are TRBV6-5 and TRBJ2-1, with no clear D. CDR1 is MNHEY and CDR2 is SVGAGI in the germline V gene. Between the trimmed V and J ends, which lost 8 bases and 10 bases, there was a span of 12 bases. The CDR3 has 11 amino acids. CDR3 in amino acids: CASLSVGEQFF. CDR3 nucleotide sequence: TGTGCCAGCCTATCGGTGGGCGAGCAGTTCTTC.

J is TRBJ1-5 and V is TRBV19, with 8 bases lining up with TRBD1. Germline V gives CDR1 LNHDA, CDR2 SQIVND (reference sequence). This CDR3 is 14 amino acids long. The V and J ends lost 6 bases and 0 bases, in that order; junction bases with no gene match: 1. The CDR3 spells CASRTGGSNQPQHF. Here the CDR3 DNA reads TGTGCCAGTAGAACAGGGGGTAGCAATCAGCCCCAGCATTTT.

The chain recombines TRBV5-1 with TRBJ2-5; a possible D gene is TRBD1 (5 bases). Germline CDR1 is SGHRS and CDR2 is YFSETQ. V lost 0 bases, J lost 0 bases, and 9 bases lay in between. CDR3 length equals 15 residues. The CDR3 region is CASSLGQINQETQYF. DNA of the CDR3: TGCGCCAGCAGCTTGGGACAGATAAACCAAGAGACCCAGTACTTC.

The chain links TRBV6-5 to TRBJ2-7; 9 nucleotides match TRBD2. The junction had 4 bases not matched to a gene; V was cut back by 6 bases and J by 1 base. CDR3 length: 14 residues. Germline V gene lookup returns CDR1 MNHEY and CDR2 SVGAGI. The CDR3 sequence: CASSRLAESYEQYF. The CDR3 coding sequence is TGTGCCAGCAGCAGACTAGCGGAATCCTACGAGCAGTACTTC.

The chain joins TRBV27 to TRBJ2-7, with D unclear. Germline CDR1 MNHEY, CDR2 SMNVEV (reference sequence). CDR3 size: 14 residues. The V end was cut by 3 bases, the J end by 6 bases, with 15 bases between. The CDR3 DNA follows: TGTGCCAGCAGTTTGGGATCGACCTACGGCGAGCAGTACTTC. It is translated as CASSLGSTYGEQYF.

The CDR3 is CASSYQDGTGRYGYTF. The CDR3 coding sequence is TGTGCCAGCAGTTACCAGGACGGGACAGGGAGGTATGGCTACACCTTC. The chain combines TRBV6-5 with TRBJ1-2; 9 bases map to TRBD1. The germline V gene has CDR1 MNHEY and CDR2 SVGAGI. Trimming at V came to 2 bases and at J to 5 bases, leaving 9 bases not matched to a gene. This CDR3 has 16 amino acids.

This clone was counted a single time. The same CDR3 arises from other DNA sequences in this sample as well. The chain uses TRBV13 and TRBJ1-2; tentatively, D is TRBD1 (6 bases). Trimming removed 1 base at V and 3 bases at J, with 9 bases between. The CDR3 contains 14 residues. CDR1 is PRHDT, CDR2 FYEKMQ, per germline (reference sequence). CDR3 residues: CASSLATGHYGYTF. The DNA for the CDR3 is TGTGCCAGCAGCTTAGCCACAGGGCACTATGGCTACACCTTC.

V gene TRBV5-8 combines with J gene TRBJ2-1, with D possibly being TRBD2 (6 bases). V was cut by 8 bases and J by 3 bases, with 21 bases left in between. From germline, CDR1 is SGHTS and CDR2 YDEGEE. This CDR3 has 16 amino acids. The CDR3 is CASQLTRDSFYNEQFF. CDR3 coding DNA: TGTGCCAGTCAGCTAACCCGGGACTCATTCTACAATGAGCAGTTCTTC. Full variable domain (missing parts from reference TRBV5-8 and TRBJ2-1): EAGVTQSPTHLIKTRGQQATLRCSPISGHTSVYWYQQALGLGLQFLLWYDEGEERNRGNFPPRFSGRQFPNYSSELNVNALELEDSALYLCASQLTRDSFYNEQFFGPGTRLTVL.